Each of the 4 T cell receptor beta chains below was sequenced from the same sample in a study of blood T cell repertoires in COVID-19. Generated by immunoSEQ multiplex PCR, the TCRdb table keeps only in-frame clones and is missing some. This table holds approximately 150,000 clones, 79% found once. Sequencing input: PBMCs or T cells enriched from blood (not recorded which). The receptors derive from a woman in her 70s in a cohort exposed to, infected with or recovered from COVID-19 (not recorded which).

The J gene is TRBJ1-3, the V gene TRBV28; D is perhaps TRBD1 (5 bases). Trimming took 5 bases from V and 2 from J, leaving 13 bases between them. The CDR3 is made up of 15 amino acids. CDR1 and CDR2 (germline): MDHEN, SYDVKM. CDR3 protein: CASSPARGAGNTIYF. CDR3 nucleotides: TGTGCCAGCAGTCCCGCTCGGGGGGCTGGAAACACCATATATTTT.

The rearrangement uses TRBV5-1 and TRBJ2-2; 12 positions agree with TRBD2. The CDR3 extends over 15 amino acids. V gave up 1 base and J gave up 6 bases; unmatched junction bases: 1. The V gene's germline CDR1 is SGHRS and CDR2 YFSETQ. The chain's CDR3 is CASSLRLAGAGELFF. CDR3 in DNA: TGCGCCAGCAGCTTGAGACTAGCGGGAGCCGGGGAGCTGTTTTTT.

The chain recombines TRBV5-1 with TRBJ2-5, with D perhaps matching TRBD1 (7 bases). Germline-derived CDR1 and CDR2 are SGHRS and YFSETQ. The CDR3 is 15 amino acids. V lost 3 bases and J lost 2, with 14 bases in between. CDR3 in amino acids: CASSWGDRKQETQYF. As DNA, the CDR3 is TGCGCCAGCAGCTGGGGGGACAGAAAGCAAGAGACCCAGTACTTC.

The chain is built from TRBV29-1 and TRBJ1-1; 8 bases fit TRBD1. The J segment lost 4 bases and the V segment lost 7 bases, leaving 8 bases of the junction unmatched. CDR3 length: 13 residues. Germline V gene sequence: CDR1 SQVTM, CDR2 ANQGSEA. The CDR3 reads CSARTGSVTEAFF. The CDR3 nucleotides read TGCAGCGCCCGGACAGGGAGCGTCACTGAAGCTTTCTTT.